This T cell receptor (beta chain) comes out of a study of tumor-infiltrating lymphocytes in primary liver carcinoma. Bulk tissue was left unsorted, and RNA and DNA were co-extracted from roughly 20-30 mg of it. This clonotype came up many times. A primer in the constant region served to generate TCR beta cDNA from 500 ng of total RNA. Three-round nested multiplex PCR performed with slightly modified ARM-PCR produced the TCR beta libraries. Both of the initial two PCR rounds ran for around 9 cycles and employed TRBV1-TRBV30 forward primers alongside a C-beta reverse primer. Via MiXCR, TCRdb re-called the multiplex PCR reads, giving one row per CDR3 protein. The sample records more than 100,000 distinct CDR3 sequences, about two thirds being singletons. Trimming cost V 6 bases and J 3 bases; bases outside gene matches: 4. This CDR3 is built from 13 residues.

The sequenced material came from tumor-adjacent normal liver tissue. This TCR derives from a woman between 55 and 75 years old with primary liver carcinoma and hepatitis B virus infection. The V call is TRBV12-3 or TRBV12-4, the J call TRBJ1-2; 7 bases fit TRBD1. This CDR3 reads CASSRGQDYGYTF. CDR3 in DNA: TGTGCCAGCAGCCGAGGACAGGACTATGGCTACACCTTC.